The rows below give T cell receptor beta chains drawn from one sample of a study of cytomegalovirus exposure and HLA in healthy donors. The assay was immunoSEQ multiplex PCR, and TCRdb's table has in-frame clones only and misses some. The sample lists tens of thousands of clones; 77% were seen once. Sequencing was performed on PBMCs. The receptors here all came from a woman aged 40 to 55 in good health and CMV-seropositive. CDR3s include the opening cysteine and the closing phenylalanine or tryptophan. A D gene is named only where the DNA matches it firmly. The size field is filled for only some rows; it gives once, few, many or a size class.

J gene,V gene,clone size,D gene,CDR3 protein,CDR3 DNA
TRBJ1-1,TRBV6-5,.,.,CASSYRGGTEAFF,TGTGCCAGCAGTTACAGGGGCGGCACTGAAGCTTTCTTT
TRBJ2-3,TRBV2,.,TRBD2,CASSGLAGESTDTQYF,TGTGCCAGCAGTGGATTAGCGGGGGAAAGCACAGATACGCAGTATTTT
TRBJ1-2,TRBV30,few,.,CAWSLLGWEDYGYTF,TGTGCCTGGAGTCTACTTGGGTGGGAGGACTATGGCTACACCTTC
TRBJ2-2,TRBV25-1,.,TRBD2,CASSGRGNDGELFF,TGTGCCAGCAGTGGGCGGGGGAACGACGGGGAGCTGTTTTTT
TRBJ1-5,TRBV2,few,.,CATQRAREAQHF,TGTGCCACCCAAAGGGCCAGGGAAGCCCAGCATTTT
TRBJ1-1,TRBV7-2,.,TRBD1,CASSERDRPLMGTEAFF,TGTGCCAGCAGCGAGCGGGACAGGCCCCTTATGGGCACTGAAGCTTTCTTT
TRBJ1-2,TRBV27,.,.,CASSSWGQGIGYGYTF,TGTGCCAGCAGCTCTTGGGGGCAGGGGATCGGGTATGGCTACACCTTC
TRBJ1-1,TRBV5-8,.,TRBD1,CASSWGQGPHLMNTEAFF,TGTGCCAGCAGCTGGGGACAGGGGCCACACCTAATGAACACTGAAGCTTTCTTT
TRBJ1-4,TRBV4-1,.,.,CASSQVESEEKLFF,TGCGCCAGCAGCCAAGTTGAGTCGGAGGAAAAACTGTTTTTT
TRBJ2-1,TRBV4-1,once,TRBD2,CASSFRTSGGYNGQFF,TGCGCTAGCAGCTTTAGGACTAGCGGGGGGTACAATGGGCAGTTCTTC
TRBJ1-2,TRBV10-2,.,.,CASSEYAGGYTF,TGCGCCAGCAGTGAGTATGCAGGTGGCTACACCTTC
TRBJ1-2,TRBV6-5,.,.,CASGKLFNYGYTF,TGTGCCAGCGGAAAACTATTTAACTATGGCTACACCTTC
TRBJ2-3,TRBV4-2,.,TRBD2,CASSQDTTSGNTQYF,TGTGCCAGCAGCCAAGATACGACTAGCGGGAATACGCAGTATTTT
TRBJ1-4,TRBV23-1,.,.,CASSLEGQLDEKLFF,TGCGCCAGCAGTCTAGAAGGACAGTTAGATGAAAAACTGTTTTTT
TRBJ2-2,TRBV25-1,.,.,CASSEYYTGELFF,TGTGCCAGCAGTGAATATTATACCGGGGAGCTGTTTTTT
TRBJ2-3,TRBV7-2,.,TRBD2,CASSLRGGGADTQYF,TGTGCCAGCAGCTTAAGGGGCGGGGGGGCAGATACGCAGTATTTT
TRBJ1-1,TRBV7-9,.,.,CASSRHLGEGGAEAFF,TGTGCCAGCAGCCGCCACCTCGGGGAAGGGGGTGCTGAAGCTTTCTTT
TRBJ2-5,TRBV5-1,.,TRBD2,CASSRGEGQETQYF,TGCGCCAGCTCCCGGGGGGAAGGGCAAGAGACCCAGTACTTC
TRBJ2-3,TRBV6-1,.,.,CASSEAVRGADTQYF,TGTGCCAGCAGTGAAGCTGTCAGGGGTGCAGATACGCAGTATTTT
TRBJ2-1,TRBV7-9,.,TRBD1,CASRGWDSLYNEQFF,TGTGCCAGCAGGGGGTGGGACAGCCTCTACAATGAGCAGTTCTTC
TRBJ1-2,TRBV2,.,.,CASSESRVSFVYGYTF,TGTGCCAGCAGTGAATCCCGGGTTTCGTTTGTCTATGGCTACACCTTC
TRBJ2-4,TRBV29-1,.,.,CSVVIPRRGNIQYF,TGCAGCGTGGTGATCCCCAGGCGGGGAAACATTCAGTACTTC
TRBJ2-1,TRBV10-2,.,TRBD2,CASSGGSLYEQFF,TGCGCCAGCAGCGGGGGGTCCTTGTATGAGCAGTTCTTC
TRBJ2-3,TRBV4-2,.,.,CASSQTDWPPSDTQYF,TGTGCCAGCAGCCAAACTGACTGGCCTCCGTCAGATACGCAGTATTTT
TRBJ2-5,TRBV4-1,.,.,CASSQEGGGSQETQYF,TGCGCCAGCAGCCAAGAGGGAGGAGGCAGCCAAGAGACCCAGTACTTC
TRBJ2-1,TRBV10-3,.,TRBD1,CAISELEQGDNEQFF,TGTGCCATCAGTGAACTAGAACAGGGGGACAATGAGCAGTTCTTC
TRBJ1-2,TRBV5-4,.,.,CASSRSGANYGYTF,TGTGCCAGCAGTCGCTCGGGAGCTAACTATGGCTACACCTTC
TRBJ1-1,TRBV29-1,.,TRBD1,CSVDRTGGGAFF,TGCAGCGTTGACCGGACAGGGGGGGGTGCTTTCTTT
TRBJ2-6,TRBV11-1,.,.,CASSQGGLGANVLTF,TGTGCCAGCAGCCAAGGAGGGCTCGGGGCCAACGTCCTGACTTTC
TRBJ2-5,TRBV5-6,.,.,CASRHRATYQETQYF,TGTGCCAGCAGACACAGGGCTACGTACCAAGAGACCCAGTACTTC
TRBJ1-1,TRBV5-1,.,.,CASTKPQQGNTEAFF,TGCGCCAGCACAAAACCTCAACAGGGGAACACTGAAGCTTTCTTT
TRBJ2-5,TRBV4-1,.,TRBD1,CASSHRQGEQETQYF,TGCGCCAGCAGCCACCGACAGGGCGAGCAAGAGACCCAGTACTTC
TRBJ2-3,TRBV2,.,.,CASSEALQGTDTQYF,TGTGCCAGCAGTGAAGCCCTACAGGGCACAGATACGCAGTATTTT
TRBJ1-1,TRBV27,.,.,CASSLQVFSEAFF,TGTGCCAGCAGTTTACAGGTTTTCTCGGAAGCTTTCTTT
TRBJ1-4,TRBV6-5,once,.,CASSYTGPRGGEKLFF,TGTGCCAGCAGTTACACGGGCCCCAGGGGTGGTGAAAAACTGTTTTTT
TRBJ1-3,TRBV6-1,.,.,CASSLTGTSGNTIYF,TGTGCCAGCAGTCTCACAGGGACATCTGGAAACACCATATATTTT
TRBJ2-3,TRBV4-2,few,TRBD2,CASSGSGTSGGWDTQYF,TGTGCCAGCAGCGGTTCCGGGACTAGCGGGGGGTGGGATACGCAGTATTTT
TRBJ2-7,TRBV6-6,.,.,CASSYRRDSYEQYF,TGTGCCAGCAGTTACCGCAGGGACTCCTACGAGCAGTACTTC
TRBJ1-3,TRBV30,.,TRBD1,CAWSRQGAASGNTIYF,TGTGCCTGGAGTAGACAGGGGGCGGCTAGTGGAAACACCATATATTTT
TRBJ2-1,TRBV18,.,TRBD1,CASSRAGTGPVNEQFF,TGTGCCAGCTCACGTGCCGGGACAGGGCCTGTCAATGAGCAGTTCTTC
TRBJ2-1,TRBV7-3,.,TRBD2,CASSLAGGPVEQFF,TGTGCCAGCAGCTTGGCGGGGGGGCCGGTTGAGCAGTTCTTC
TRBJ1-3,TRBV6-1,few,TRBD1,CASSGGTGKDTIYF,TGTGCCAGCAGTGGCGGGACAGGGAAAGACACCATATATTTT
TRBJ2-2,TRBV19,.,.,CASTDPGTHTGELFF,TGTGCTAGTACCGACCCAGGGACACACACCGGGGAGCTGTTTTTT
TRBJ1-1,TRBV6-5,few,TRBD1,CASSYSNPGGRTEAFF,TGTGCCAGCAGTTACTCGAACCCAGGGGGCCGCACTGAAGCTTTCTTT
TRBJ2-1,TRBV6-4,once,.,CASSDRVDGREEQFF,TGTGCCAGCAGTGACCGAGTGGACGGACGGGAAGAGCAGTTCTTC
TRBJ2-3,TRBV4-3,.,.,CASSELYTDTQYF,TGCGCCAGCAGTGAGCTTTACACAGATACGCAGTATTTT
TRBJ2-3,TRBV4-3,once,TRBD1,CASSQDWGQGTDTQYF,TGCGCCAGCAGCCAAGACTGGGGACAGGGAACAGATACGCAGTATTTT
TRBJ1-1,TRBV2,.,.,CASSEQAPDTEAFF,TGTGCCAGCAGTGAACAAGCCCCCGACACTGAAGCTTTCTTT
TRBJ1-2,TRBV6-4,.,.,CARGAHPARYGYTF,TGTGCCAGGGGGGCCCACCCGGCGAGATATGGCTACACCTTC
TRBJ2-3,TRBV10-1,.,.,CASSEGGDTQYF,TGCGCCAGCAGTGAAGGAGGGGATACGCAGTATTTT
TRBJ1-3,TRBV9,.,TRBD1,CASSVDWTGLNTIYF,TGTGCCAGCAGCGTAGATTGGACAGGGCTAAACACCATATATTTT
TRBJ1-4,TRBV19,.,TRBD1,CASSLDRGFGEKLFF,TGTGCCAGTAGCCTCGACAGGGGATTCGGTGAAAAACTGTTTTTT